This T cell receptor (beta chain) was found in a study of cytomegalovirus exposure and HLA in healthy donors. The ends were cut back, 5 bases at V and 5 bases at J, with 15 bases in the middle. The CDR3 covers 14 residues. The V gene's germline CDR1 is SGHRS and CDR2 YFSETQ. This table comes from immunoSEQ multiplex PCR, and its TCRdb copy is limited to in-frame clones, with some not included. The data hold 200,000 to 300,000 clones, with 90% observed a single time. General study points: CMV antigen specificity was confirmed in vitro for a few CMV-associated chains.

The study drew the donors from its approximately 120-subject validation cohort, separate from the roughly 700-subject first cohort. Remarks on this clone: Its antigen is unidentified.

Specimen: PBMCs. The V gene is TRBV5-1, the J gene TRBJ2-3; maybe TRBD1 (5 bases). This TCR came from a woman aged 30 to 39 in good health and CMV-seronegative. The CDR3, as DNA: TGCGCCAGCAGGGTAAGGGGATTTCAAGATACGCAGTATTTT. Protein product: CASRVRGFQDTQYF. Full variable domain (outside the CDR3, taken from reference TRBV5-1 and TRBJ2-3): KAGVTQTPRYLIKTRGQQVTLSCSPISGHRSVSWYQQTPGQGLQFLFEYFSETQRNKGNFPGRFSGRQFSNSRSEMNVSTLELGDSALYLCASRVRGFQDTQYFGPGTRLTVL.